This is a list of T cell receptor beta chains from one sample in a study of T-cell reconstitution after alpha-beta-depleted transplantation in children. TCRdb reprocessed the PCR reads via MiXCR and lists one record per CDR3 protein. The sample has fewer than 750,000 distinct CDR3 sequences, roughly 27% seen once; the top ten hold 35% to 40%. Sequencing used PBMCs, obtained before TCRalphabeta/CD19-depleted stem cell transplant. These receptors all come from a boy younger than two with Wiskott-Aldrich syndrome, due to receive a stem cell transplant. The CDR3 runs from the conserved cysteine through the conserved F or W. A D gene is named only where the DNA matches it firmly. Clone size, where shown, is once, few, many, or a class for clones that have expanded.

len: 18; j_gene: TRBJ2-6; v_gene: TRBV5-6; abundance: -; d_gene: TRBD1; CDR3nt: TGTGCCAGCAGCTTCTGGACAGGGGGCCCCTATGGGGCCAACGTCCTGACTTTC; CDR3aa: CASSFWTGGPYGANVLTF
len: 18; j_gene: TRBJ2-4; v_gene: TRBV5-1; abundance: -; d_gene: TRBD2; CDR3nt: TGCGCCAGCAGCTTCGCGCCTAGCACTAGCGGGAGTCGGGGCATTCAGTACTTC; CDR3aa: CASSFAPSTSGSRGIQYF
len: 16; j_gene: TRBJ1-1; v_gene: TRBV5-1; abundance: -; d_gene: -; CDR3nt: TGCGCCAGCAGCCTAGGAGGGGGGGGTTGGAACACTGAAGCTTTCTTT; CDR3aa: CASSLGGGGWNTEAFF
len: 15; j_gene: TRBJ2-2; v_gene: TRBV11-2; abundance: few; d_gene: -; CDR3nt: TGTGCCAGCAGCTTAGACAGCACTAACACCGGGGAGCTGTTTTTT; CDR3aa: CASSLDSTNTGELFF
len: 15; j_gene: TRBJ2-3; v_gene: TRBV4-2; abundance: few; d_gene: TRBD2; CDR3nt: TGTGCCAGCAGCCCGGGACTAGCGGAGACAGATACGCAGTATTTT; CDR3aa: CASSPGLAETDTQYF
len: 14; j_gene: TRBJ2-1; v_gene: TRBV5-5; abundance: few; d_gene: -; CDR3nt: TGTGCCAGCAGCTCTAGGACTACTTACAATGAGCAGTTCTTC; CDR3aa: CASSSRTTYNEQFF
len: 22; j_gene: TRBJ2-1; v_gene: TRBV20-1; abundance: -; d_gene: TRBD2; CDR3nt: TGCAGTGCTAGAGTTTTCCGATCTGAGGGAAGCGCTAGCGGGAGCTCCTACAATGAGCAGTTCTTC; CDR3aa: CSARVFRSEGSASGSSYNEQFF
len: 18; j_gene: TRBJ2-2; v_gene: TRBV11-1; abundance: -; d_gene: TRBD1; CDR3nt: TGTGCCAGCAGCGTTCGATCTCCCGGGACAGGGGACACCGGGGAGCTGTTTTTT; CDR3aa: CASSVRSPGTGDTGELFF
len: 11; j_gene: TRBJ1-1; v_gene: TRBV12-3/TRBV12-4; abundance: -; d_gene: -; CDR3nt: TGTGCCAGCAGTCCACAGGTAGGAGCTTTCTTT; CDR3aa: CASSPQVGAFF
len: 12; j_gene: TRBJ2-5; v_gene: TRBV2; abundance: -; d_gene: -; CDR3nt: TGTGCCAGCGAGTGGGGTCAGGAGACCCAGTACTTC; CDR3aa: CASEWGQETQYF
len: 19; j_gene: TRBJ2-1; v_gene: TRBV12-3/TRBV12-4; abundance: -; d_gene: TRBD2; CDR3nt: TGTACCAGCAGTTTTCCCGGGGCTAGCGGGAGTCGTTCCTACAATGAGCAGTTCTTC; CDR3aa: CTSSFPGASGSRSYNEQFF
len: 17; j_gene: TRBJ2-2; v_gene: TRBV12-3/TRBV12-4; abundance: -; d_gene: TRBD1; CDR3nt: TGTGCCAGCAGTTACGCGGCCGGGACAGCGAACACCGGGGAGCTTTTTTTT; CDR3aa: CASSYAAGTANTGELFF
len: 13; j_gene: TRBJ2-3; v_gene: TRBV27; abundance: few; d_gene: -; CDR3nt: TGTGCCAGCAGCAAGATAAGCACAGATACGCAGTATTTT; CDR3aa: CASSKISTDTQYF
len: 15; j_gene: TRBJ2-3; v_gene: TRBV7-3; abundance: few; d_gene: -; CDR3nt: TGTGCCAGCAGCCAAGCAGGGGCTCCCACAGATACGCAGTATTTT; CDR3aa: CASSQAGAPTDTQYF
len: 15; j_gene: TRBJ2-7; v_gene: TRBV5-1; abundance: few; d_gene: -; CDR3nt: TGCGCCAGCAGCTTGGCCGGGGGCGGATTCTACGAGCAGTACTTC; CDR3aa: CASSLAGGGFYEQYF
len: 15; j_gene: TRBJ2-7; v_gene: TRBV5-6; abundance: -; d_gene: TRBD1; CDR3nt: TGTGCCAGCAGCTTGGGGGGACAGGTAACCTACGAGCAGTACTTC; CDR3aa: CASSLGGQVTYEQYF
len: 13; j_gene: TRBJ2-5; v_gene: TRBV4-2; abundance: few; d_gene: TRBD1; CDR3nt: TGTGCCAGCAGCCAAGACCTTTGGGGACAGAGGTACTTC; CDR3aa: CASSQDLWGQRYF